The source of this T cell receptor (beta chain) is a study of T cells in Graves' hyperthyroidism and ophthalmopathy. The source material, RNA transcripts, was used to amplify TCR beta CDR3 regions. TCR CDR3 regions were first amplified by RT-PCR with HTBI primers. TCRdb recomputed calls from the multiplex PCR reads with MiXCR, one row per CDR3 protein. This sample has a few hundred thousand distinct CDR3 sequences; 16% occur once, and the top ten carry about 29%. This clonotype was observed at least ten times. The CDR3 consists of 16 residues. With 4 bases clipped from V and 8 bases from J, the junction kept 10 bases outside the gene matches. The germline gives CDR1 LGHNA, CDR2 YSLEER.

Input material: blood. The source is a woman between 25 and 40 years old with Graves' ophthalmopathy. This chain joins TRBV4-3 and TRBJ2-1; the match to TRBD2 covers 11 bases. The DNA for the CDR3 is TGCGCCAGCAGCCCGGGAACTAGCGGGAGTGAAGATGAGCAGTTCTTC. This gives the protein CASSPGTSGSEDEQFF.